The TCR beta chain under discussion was sequenced for a study of blood T cell repertoires in COVID-19 (dated by TCRdb to about 2020). Study-wide context: Collaborator samples came from the United States, Italy and Spain and covered acute and convalescent phases of COVID-19. Where available, HLA class I and class II types were obtained from metadata supplied by the sample provider rather than from assay-based typing. The repertoires were made available in a free public database intended to serve as a resource for research on the immune response to SARS-CoV-2. Subjects who had been exposed to COVID-19, were actively infected with it, or had recovered from it provided the deeply sampled blood TCRbeta repertoires that made up the dataset. The sample metadata nearly always contained a de-identified subject ID, COVID-19 status, age in years and sex. Samples were obtained from the ongoing ImmuneRACE study (first 160 participants) and from about 1,300 subjects provided by 6 global collaborators. The prospective study material was composed of cDNA or gDNA derived from T cells, B-cell-depleted T cells, or PBMCs. What the study reported, not specific to this receptor: How much clinical and demographic metadata was included differed by source and by participant, and the metadata was provided uncurated.

Concerning this clone: The target of this receptor is not known. Base qualities are missing; no much larger clone stands one base away.

Each collaborating institution followed its own protocols to collect whole blood in K2EDTA tubes. For TCRbeta analysis, collaborator samples were shipped as frozen whole blood, as isolated PBMCs, or as DNA extracted from either sample type. Cut back by 10 bases and 2 bases, the V and J ends lie 14 bases apart. The CDR3 contains 13 residues, cysteine and phenylalanine counted. Only the CDR3 part of the read is kept: 39 bases, read in frame from the first base. TCRbeta CDR3 regions were amplified from genomic DNA using the immunoSEQ Assay, a bias-controlled multiplex PCR. Under the source paper's analysis protocol: Within the assay, amplification of reference gene primers was used to estimate how many nucleated cells each sample contained. To quantify the absolute abundance of each unique TCRbeta CDR3 rearrangement, sequence reads were collapsed and filtered. Productive Simpson clonality was computed per sample as the square root of Simpson's diversity index over productive rearrangements. The source is immuneACCESS, and TCRdb retained only in-frame sequences with V and J called. Part of the clones is not carried over; for the studies checked, unresolved V genes explain less than half of this, and the remainder is unexplained. Clonal size and the V and J genes are those of that table, whereas D and trimming came from the DNA. Counted in this sample were 200,000 to 300,000 clones; about four fifths of them appeared once. 4% of the sample lies in the top ten.

This chain is built from TRBV12-3 or TRBV12-4 and TRBJ1-1; the D gene assignment is ambiguous. Sequencing used peripheral blood. The source of this sequence is a man aged 45-65 years with acute or convalescent COVID-19. The CDR3 is CANRAGHNTEAFF. DNA sequence: TGTGCCAACCGCGCGGGTCACAACACTGAAGCTTTCTTT.